The 19 T cell receptor beta chains below were found in one sample sequenced in a study of blood T cell repertoires in COVID-19. The data were produced by immunoSEQ multiplex PCR, yet TCRdb's version contains in-frame clones alone and is incomplete. Here the sample spans about 250,000 clones, around nine tenths being singletons. The sample was PBMCs or T cells enriched from blood (not recorded which). The receptors come from a woman aged 25 to 39 with acute COVID-19.

The chain joins TRBV3-1 (or the pseudogene TRBV3-2) to TRBJ1-5, with 9 bases fitting TRBD1. Germline CDR1 LGHDT, CDR2 YNNKEL (reference sequence). The CDR3 totals 15 residues. Losses at the gene ends were 0 bases for V and 6 bases for J; bases not matched to a gene: 3. CDR3 loop: CASSQEGTGTQPQHF. The CDR3 DNA reads TGTGCCAGCAGCCAAGAAGGGACAGGGACTCAGCCCCAGCATTTT.

V is TRBV7-2 and J is TRBJ2-2; D may be TRBD1 (6 bases). The V and J ends lost 5 bases and 2 bases respectively, with 15 bases between them. Germline CDR1 and CDR2: SGHTA and FQGNSA. The CDR3 sequence is 16 residues long. CDR3 loop: CASSPAGGFNTGELFF. DNA for the CDR3: TGTGCCAGCAGCCCGGCTGGGGGCTTTAACACCGGGGAGCTGTTTTTT.

The genes are TRBV18 and TRBJ1-2; 12 nucleotides match TRBD1. With 3 bases clipped from V and 9 bases from J, the junction kept 2 bases outside the gene matches. This CDR3 has 13 amino acids. Germline V gene sequence: CDR1 KGHSH, CDR2 LQKENI. The CDR3 region has the DNA TGTGCCAGCTCACCGGGACAGGGGGCCAGCTACACCTTC. It yields the protein CASSPGQGASYTF.

V usage is TRBV10-3 and J usage is TRBJ1-1, with a tentative D call TRBD1 (6 bases). V lost 5 bases to trimming and J lost 1 base, with 8 bases between them. The CDR3 runs 13 residues. In germline, CDR1 is ENHRY, CDR2 SYGVKD. The CDR3 bases are TGTGCCATCAGTACGGGACAGAACACTGAAGCTTTCTTT. The encoded protein is CAISTGQNTEAFF.

The V call is TRBV7-8, the J call TRBJ1-5; D is ambiguous. CDR3 length: 16 amino acids. Per the germline V gene, CDR1 is SGHVS and CDR2 is FQNEAQ. The V end was cut by 2 bases, the J end by 1 base, with 12 bases between. The CDR3 DNA sequence: TGTGCCAGCAGCTTATCAGGAGGACGGAGCAATCAGCCCCAGCATTTT. This codes for CASSLSGGRSNQPQHF.

V gene TRBV28 combines with J gene TRBJ1-1; 9 positions match TRBD1. This CDR3 comprises 13 residues. From germline, CDR1 is MDHEN and CDR2 SYDVKM. The V gene end was trimmed by 7 bases and the J gene end by 3 bases; junction bases not matched to a gene: 3. The CDR3: CASTWTGDTEAFF. The CDR3 bases are TGTGCCAGCACCTGGACAGGGGACACTGAAGCTTTCTTT. Full variable domain (outside the CDR3, taken from reference TRBV28 and TRBJ1-1): DVKVTQSSRYLVKRTGEKVFLECVQDMDHENMFWYRQDPGLGLRLIYFSYDVKMKEKGDIPEGYSVSREKKERFSLILESASTNQTSMYLCASTWTGDTEAFFGQGTRLTVV.

The chain employs TRBV6-5 and TRBJ1-1, with D perhaps TRBD1 (6 bases). The CDR3 consists of 14 residues. Germline assignment: CDR1 MNHEY and CDR2 SVGAGI. V was pared by 0 bases and J by 1 base, with 6 bases between. The CDR3 nucleotides are TGTGCCAGCAGTTACTCGGACAGGAACACTGAAGCTTTCTTT. Its protein product is CASSYSDRNTEAFF.

The V call is TRBV6-5, the J call TRBJ1-2; 8 bases match TRBD1. V was clipped by 2 bases and J by 7 bases; unmatched bases: 3. CDR1 and CDR2 (germline): MNHEY, SVGAGI. This CDR3 is 13 amino acids long. The CDR3 DNA follows: TGTGCCAGCAGTTACCAGGGGGCAGGTGGCTACACCTTC. Amino acid sequence: CASSYQGAGGYTF.

The chain couples TRBV5-8 to TRBJ1-3; D ambiguous. Trimming left V 1 base short and J 1 base short, with 9 bases between. Per the germline V gene, CDR1 is SGHTS and CDR2 is YDEGEE. This CDR3 spans 15 amino acids. The CDR3 protein is CASSLRDYSGNTIYF. CDR3 nucleotide sequence: TGTGCCAGCAGCTTGCGAGATTATTCTGGAAACACCATATATTTT.

The chain couples TRBV2 to TRBJ1-5, with D unresolved. Germline V gene data show CDR1 as SNHLY and CDR2 as FYNNEI. The CDR3 totals 15 residues. Between the trimmed V and J ends, which lost 0 bases and 6 bases, there was a span of 12 bases. CDR3 residues: CASSEAEPLGQPQHF. CDR3 bases: TGTGCCAGCAGTGAAGCGGAGCCCTTGGGTCAGCCCCAGCATTTT.

The chain links TRBV6-5 to TRBJ2-3, with 7 bases lining up with TRBD2. The V gene's germline CDR1 is MNHEY and CDR2 SVGAGI. With 2 bases clipped from V and 3 bases from J, the junction kept 2 bases outside the gene matches. This CDR3 spans 14 amino acids. The CDR3 here is CASSYMGGTDTQYF. DNA for the CDR3: TGTGCCAGCAGTTACATGGGGGGGACAGATACGCAGTATTTT.

This clone turned up a few times. V is TRBV6-5 and J is TRBJ2-1, with TRBD2 matching 7 bases. Looked up from germline, CDR1 is MNHEY and CDR2 is SVGAGI. Losses at the gene ends were 6 bases for V and 8 bases for J; bases not matched to a gene: 10. The CDR3 loop spans 14 amino acids. The CDR3 nucleotides are TGTGCCAGCAGGGGGGGGGAGCAGTTTTATGAGCAGTTCTTC. This translates into CASRGGEQFYEQFF.

The genes are TRBV19 and TRBJ2-1; 14 positions match TRBD2. V lost 1 base and J lost 4; bases outside the gene matches: 12. Germline CDR1 reads LNHDA; CDR2 reads SQIVND (reference sequence). The CDR3 is 20 amino acids. CDR3 region: CASSIVLTSGGVVNYNEQFF. CDR3 sequence (DNA): TGTGCCAGTAGTATAGTTCTGACTAGCGGGGGGGTCGTCAATTACAATGAGCAGTTCTTC.

V gene TRBV6-5 combines with J gene TRBJ1-1, with 8 bases identical to TRBD1. With 6 bases clipped from V and 11 bases from J, the junction kept 11 bases outside the gene matches. CDR3 length: 13 amino acids. Germline V lookup: CDR1 MNHEY, CDR2 SVGAGI. CDR3 loop: CASSFGQGTGAFF. The CDR3 DNA follows: TGTGCCAGCAGCTTCGGACAGGGTACGGGGGCTTTCTTT.

The chain links TRBV29-1 to TRBJ2-7; 10 bases agree with TRBD1. CDR3 length: 11 residues. The germline CDR1 and CDR2 sequences are SQVTM and ANQGSEA. With V trimmed by 6 bases and J by 5 bases, 1 base remained unmatched. CDR3 protein: CSVGQGNEQYF. Here the CDR3 DNA reads TGCAGCGTGGGACAGGGGAACGAGCAGTACTTC.

The chain carries TRBV5-6 and TRBJ2-3; 7 nucleotides align to TRBD2. Germline trimming cut 2 bases from V and 5 bases from J; bases unmatched to any gene: 8. CDR1 and CDR2 from the germline V gene are SGHDT and YYEEEE. The CDR3 totals 15 residues. DNA of the CDR3: TGTGCCAGCAGCTTCTACGCTAGCGGCGGAGATACGCAGTATTTT. Its translation: CASSFYASGGDTQYF.

This clone came up once. This chain connects TRBV7-9 to TRBJ1-2; unclear D gene. Trimming pared 1 base from V and 6 bases from J, leaving 9 bases between. The CDR3 is 13 residues long. Germline V gives CDR1 SEHNR, CDR2 FQNEAQ (reference sequence). CDR3 sequence reads: CASSLGPGDGYTF. In DNA form, the CDR3 reads TGTGCCAGCAGCTTAGGTCCCGGGGATGGCTACACCTTC.

This clone was seen only once. The rearrangement joins TRBV7-6 to TRBJ1-1; perhaps TRBD1 as D (5 bases). CDR3 length: 14 amino acids. Trimming took off 5 bases at V and 0 bases at J, with 10 bases between the two ends. The germline gives CDR1 SGHVS, CDR2 FNYEAQ. In DNA form, the CDR3 reads TGTGCCAGCAGCCCCCAGGGAATGAACACTGAAGCTTTCTTT. Its translation: CASSPQGMNTEAFF.

The genes are TRBV25-1 and TRBJ1-2; possible D gene TRBD1, 6 bases. The V end lost 5 bases, the J end lost 7 bases, and 11 bases lay between the germline ends. The germline V gene has CDR1 MGHDK and CDR2 SYGVNS. The CDR3 contains 12 residues. The CDR3 nucleotides are TGTGCCAGCAGTCAAACAGGGTTTGGCTACACCTTC. It yields the protein CASSQTGFGYTF.